This T cell receptor beta chain derives from a study of spatial heterogeneity in lung cancer. Time point given: sample taken at primary tumor resection. The input material, whole RNA from tumor, nontumor lung or frozen PBMC, was sequenced unsorted. Samples were donated by 72 untreated early-stage non-small cell lung cancer patients. Each CDR3 protein is one row after TCRdb ran MiXCR on the 5' RACE reads. In the table there are 35,000 or so distinct CDR3 sequences, 4% to 6% of which are singletons. The germline CDR1 and CDR2 sequences are LGHDT and YNNKEL (reference sequence). This CDR3 is 15 amino acids long. Trimming removed 4 bases from V and 5 bases from J; junction bases left unmatched: 9.

The clonotype comes from a female donor with early-stage non-small cell lung cancer. Sequencing used PBMCs, obtained at surgery. The chain employs TRBV3-1 and TRBJ2-7; 9 nucleotides line up with TRBD2. In nucleotides, the CDR3 is TGTGCCAGCAGCCCCTATCTAGCGGGAAACGACGAGCAGTACTTC. This codes for CASSPYLAGNDEQYF.